This TCR beta chain was found in a study of blood T cell repertoires in COVID-19. The CDR3 contains 15 residues. Germline V gene sequence: CDR1 KGHSH, CDR2 LQKENI. The V end was cut by 2 bases, the J end by 3 bases, with 11 bases between. In the study's own analysis: Amplifying reference gene primers gave estimates of nucleated cell counts. Only in-frame clones appear in the TCRdb table, and some are missing; sequencing was by immunoSEQ multiplex PCR. That table supplies the V and J calls and clone size; D and trimming were determined from the DNA. The sample lists about 47,000 clones; about 88% were seen once.

The chain is built from TRBV18 and TRBJ1-5; possible D gene TRBD1, 6 bases. Sequenced sample: peripheral blood. The TCR originated in a man in his forties or fifties with acute or convalescent COVID-19. CDR3 nucleotide sequence: TGTGCCAGCTCACCAGCAGGACAGATCAATCAGCCCCAGCATTTT. It translates to CASSPAGQINQPQHF.